This TCR beta chain was captured in a study of blood T cell repertoires in COVID-19. Study background: Sources were T cells, B-cell-depleted T cells, or PBMCs; the material itself was cDNA or gDNA.

Assay: immunoSEQ multiplex PCR; the TCRdb copy retains only in-frame clones and omits some. The sample holds roughly 150,000 clones, just under 85% seen once. The trim removed 3 bases at V and 3 bases at J, leaving 2 bases unmatched. The length of the CDR3 is 13 residues. Germline values: CDR1 MNHNS, CDR2 SASEGT. Followed longitudinally, the Seattle patients had been enrolled during active infection. The rearrangement joins TRBV6-1 to TRBJ2-7; TRBD1 agrees at 7 bases. The material sequenced was peripheral blood. The origin of this receptor is an elderly woman with COVID-19, enrolled during active disease. Here the CDR3 DNA reads TGTGCCAGCAGTGAGAGGGGGCTCTACGAGCAGTACTTC. Encoded protein: CASSERGLYEQYF.